The 32 T cell receptor beta chains presented below share a single source sample, sequenced in a study of T cells in Graves' hyperthyroidism and ophthalmopathy. Amplification targeted TCR beta CDR3 regions from RNA transcripts. When the TCR CDR3 underwent first-round RT-PCR, the HTBI primer set was used. TCRdb used MiXCR to reprocess the multiplex PCR reads, holding one entry per CDR3 protein. The sample records 300,000 to 450,000 distinct CDR3 sequences, 15% to 20% being singletons. The sample consisted of blood. The source is a woman in her 40s with Graves' ophthalmopathy.

Worth noting for this clonotype: A much larger clone lies one base from this, so it may be a read error. The V call is TRBV27, the J call TRBJ2-7; D is unclear. CDR3 length: 15 amino acids. V lost 1 base and J lost 0, with 10 bases in between. Per the germline V gene, CDR1 is MNHEY and CDR2 is SMNVEV (reference sequence). CDR3 loop: CASSLFETGSYEQYF. The CDR3 region has the DNA TGTGCCAGCAGTTTATTCGAGACTGGCTCCTACGAGCAGTACTTC.

There are many counts of this clonotype. V and J are TRBV15 and TRBJ2-5; tentatively, D is TRBD1 (6 bases). The ends were cut back, 0 bases at V and 7 bases at J, with 15 bases in the middle. Germline lookup yields CDR1 LNHNV and CDR2 YYDKDF (reference sequence). The CDR3 is 15 amino acids. This CDR3 is CATSRDRRQAWTQYF. The CDR3 bases are TGTGCCACCAGCAGAGATAGGAGACAGGCCTGGACCCAGTACTTC.

This clonotype was recorded many times. The V gene is TRBV27, the J gene TRBJ1-1, with a possible D match to TRBD1 (6 bases). The germline V and J ends were trimmed by 4 bases and 2 bases, with 14 bases remaining between them. The CDR3 length is 15 residues. Germline V gives CDR1 MNHEY, CDR2 SMNVEV (reference sequence). The CDR3 sequence: CASSSRTDLNTEAFF. The CDR3 nucleotides read TGTGCCAGCAGTTCCCGGACAGACCTAAACACTGAAGCTTTCTTT.

This clonotype occurred many times. The rearrangement joins TRBV12-3 or TRBV12-4 to TRBJ2-7; no clear D gene. The CDR3 is made up of 12 amino acids. V was pared by 9 bases and J by 9 bases, with 18 bases between. Written as DNA, the CDR3 is TGTGCCAGTTCCCCCGAAGCTGTTGGGCAGTACTTC. Protein product: CASSPEAVGQYF.

Ten or more counts support this clonotype. This chain connects TRBV6-1 to TRBJ2-7; 13 positions agree with TRBD2. V lost 4 bases, J lost 4 bases, and 10 bases stayed unmatched. The CDR3 spans 17 residues. Germline V gene lookup returns CDR1 MNHNS and CDR2 SASEGT. For the CDR3, the DNA is TGTGCCAGCAGTGGCAACACTAGCGGGAGGGGGGTTTACGAGCAGTACTTC. Protein: CASSGNTSGRGVYEQYF.

This clonotype appeared many times. V usage is TRBV6-2 or TRBV6-3 and J usage is TRBJ2-5; D is uncertain. V was cut by 2 bases and J by 4 bases, with 11 bases left in between. The CDR3 contains 14 residues. From germline, CDR1 is MNHEY and CDR2 SVGEGT. The CDR3 region is CASSYGSRRETQYF. Written as DNA, the CDR3 is TGTGCCAGCAGTTACGGTAGCCGGAGAGAGACCCAGTACTTC.

This clonotype was seen many times. The V and J genes are TRBV7-9 and TRBJ2-5; weak D call: TRBD1 (6 bases). CDR1 is SEHNR and CDR2 is FQNEAQ in the germline V gene (reference sequence). Trimming cost V 0 bases and J 5 bases, with 10 bases left between them. The CDR3 extends over 14 amino acids. CDR3 nucleotide sequence: TGTGCCAGCAGCTTAGCCAGGGGTTACGAGACCCAGTACTTC. Translating it yields CASSLARGYETQYF.

The V and J genes are TRBV15 and TRBJ2-1; D is possibly TRBD2 (6 bases). The CDR3 runs to 16 residues. V lost 2 bases to trimming and J lost 5 bases, with 16 bases between them. From germline, CDR1 is LNHNV and CDR2 YYDKDF (reference sequence). Written as DNA, the CDR3 is TGTGCCACCAGCAGACGCGGACGGGGGATCCACAATGAGCAGTTCTTC. Translating it yields CATSRRGRGIHNEQFF. Filled out from reference TRBV15 and TRBJ2-1, the complete variable domain reads DAMVIQNPRYQVTQFGKPVTLSCSQTLNHNVMYWYQQKSSQAPKLLFHYYDKDFNNEADTPDNFQSRRPNTSFCFLDIRSPGLGDTAMYLCATSRRGRGIHNEQFFGPGTRLTVL.

This clonotype was counted only a few times. CDR3 region: CASSLLDRWHYSYEQYF. The CDR3 DNA follows: TGTGCCAGCAGCTTACTAGACAGGTGGCACTACTCCTACGAGCAGTACTTC. The gene calls are TRBV11-2 and TRBJ2-7; TRBD1 is a possible D gene (6 bases). The V gene lost 2 bases and the J gene lost 0 bases, with 17 bases spanning the gap. CDR3 length equals 17 residues. Germline-derived CDR1 and CDR2 are SGHAT and FQNNGV.

There are many counts of this clonotype. The chain joins TRBV12-3 or TRBV12-4 to TRBJ2-5, with a weak D call TRBD1 (6 bases). Trimming shortened V by 4 bases and J by 5 bases, and 14 bases separated the two germline ends. The CDR3 runs 14 residues. The DNA for the CDR3 is TGTGCCAGCAGTTACTCTACAGGGCGTGAGACCCAGTACTTC. This sequence encodes CASSYSTGRETQYF.

This clonotype was observed at least ten times. V usage is TRBV30 and J usage is TRBJ2-7; 16 positions match TRBD2. The CDR3 spans 14 residues. The germline CDR1 and CDR2 sequences are GTSNPN and SVGIG (reference sequence). V shed 3 bases and J 12 bases; nucleotides not matched to a gene: 8. CDR3 loop: CAWRTPGTSGRGYF. The DNA of the CDR3 is TGTGCCTGGAGGACCCCCGGGACTAGCGGGAGGGGGTACTTC.

This clonotype was seen many times. The chain uses TRBV6-2 or TRBV6-3 and TRBJ1-1; TRBD1 matches 8 bases. V dropped 10 bases and J dropped 1; count of bases not matched to a gene: 11. The CDR3 has 15 amino acids. Germline CDR1 reads MNHEY; CDR2 reads SVGEGT. The CDR3 loop is CATSPQTGENTEAFF. The CDR3 DNA follows: TGTGCCACCTCACCCCAGACAGGGGAGAACACTGAAGCTTTCTTT.

This clonotype was seen repeatedly, ten times or more. The genes are TRBV5-8 and TRBJ2-2, with D unresolved. Trimming left V 4 bases short and J 1 base short, with 5 bases between. The length of the CDR3 is 13 residues. CDR1 is SGHTS and CDR2 is YDEGEE in the germline V gene. The CDR3 spells CASSQLNTGELFF. CDR3 in DNA: TGTGCCAGCAGCCAACTGAACACCGGGGAGCTGTTTTTT.

In its sample, this clonotype was seen many times. This chain connects TRBV6-2 or TRBV6-3 to TRBJ2-6; D call uncertain. Germline V gene lookup returns CDR1 MNHEY and CDR2 SVGEGT. The CDR3 loop spans 15 amino acids. The V gene lost 4 bases and the J gene lost 2 bases, with 9 bases spanning the gap. CDR3 coding DNA: TGTGCCAGCAGTTTAGGAATCACTGGGGCCAACGTCCTGACTTTC. The encoded protein is CASSLGITGANVLTF.

The sample holds many counts of this clonotype. This chain joins TRBV11-2 and TRBJ1-6; D is unclear. Trimming removed 3 bases from V and 10 bases from J, with 10 bases in between. The CDR3 runs 13 residues. From germline, CDR1 is SGHAT and CDR2 FQNNGV. CDR3: CASSFRSASPLHF. The CDR3 DNA follows: TGTGCCAGCAGCTTCCGGAGTGCATCACCCCTCCACTTT.

This clonotype occurred many times. This chain uses TRBV28 with TRBJ2-5; 7 bases match TRBD2. Germline V gene lookup returns CDR1 MDHEN and CDR2 SYDVKM. V gave up 6 bases and J gave up 5 bases; unmatched junction bases: 3. The CDR3 contains 12 residues. CDR3 protein: CASRSLAETQYF. The CDR3 nucleotides are TGTGCCAGCAGGTCACTAGCGGAGACCCAGTACTTC.

This clonotype has at least ten counts. V usage is TRBV27 and J usage is TRBJ2-7; a possible D gene is TRBD1 (7 bases). This CDR3 region has 15 residues. Trimming took 6 bases from V and 7 from J, leaving 22 bases between them. Germline CDR1 and CDR2: MNHEY and SMNVEV (reference sequence). Written as DNA, the CDR3 is TGTGCCAGCAGACTAGGGGGCAGGGGGGTCCATGAGCAGTACTTC. Protein sequence: CASRLGGRGVHEQYF.

This clonotype was counted ten times or more. The chain recombines TRBV18 with TRBJ2-5; 7 nucleotides agree with TRBD2. Germline CDR1 is KGHSH and CDR2 is LQKENI. V was pared by 2 bases and J by 5 bases, with 8 bases of the junction left unmatched. The CDR3 contains 15 residues. The CDR3 region has the DNA TGTGCCAGCTCACCAGTGGCGGGAGTCCTGGAGACCCAGTACTTC. Its translation: CASSPVAGVLETQYF. Complete variable domain (other parts from reference TRBV18 and TRBJ2-5): NAGVMQNPRHLVRRRGQEARLRCSPMKGHSHVYWYRQLPEEGLKFMVYLQKENIIDESGMPKERFSAEFPKEGPSILRIQQVVRGDSAAYFCASSPVAGVLETQYFGPGTRLLVL.

This clonotype was seen many times. The rearrangement links TRBV28 to TRBJ2-5, with D possibly TRBD1 on 6 matching bases. V lost 5 bases to trimming and J lost 5 bases, with 12 bases between them. Per the germline V gene, CDR1 is MDHEN and CDR2 is SYDVKM. This CDR3 is 13 amino acids long. This chain's CDR3 is CASSPQGKETQYF. As DNA, the CDR3 is TGTGCCAGCAGTCCACAGGGAAAGGAGACCCAGTACTTC.

This clonotype was found many times. V and J are TRBV6-2 or TRBV6-3 and TRBJ2-5; weak D call: TRBD1 (5 bases). Germline CDR1 reads MNHEY; CDR2 reads SVGEGT. CDR3 size: 14 residues. V lost 5 bases and J 0 bases, leaving 10 bases between the germline ends. The CDR3 DNA sequence: TGTGCCAGCAGTACCCGACAGCACCAAGAGACCCAGTACTTC. Translated: CASSTRQHQETQYF.

The chain couples TRBV11-2 to TRBJ1-1; D remains unclear. V was pared by 5 bases and J by 0 bases, with 13 bases between. Germline V gives CDR1 SGHAT, CDR2 FQNNGV. The CDR3 is 15 amino acids. This CDR3 reads CASSPFEGMNTEAFF. In DNA form, the CDR3 reads TGTGCCAGCAGCCCTTTTGAAGGGATGAACACTGAAGCTTTCTTT.

The chain joins TRBV6-5 to TRBJ1-1; TRBD1 matches 8 bases. The CDR3 sequence is 15 residues long. The trim removed 4 bases at V and 4 bases at J, leaving 8 bases unmatched. The germline CDR1 and CDR2 sequences are MNHEY and SVGAGI. DNA for the CDR3: TGTGCCAGCAGTTCGCCTGACAGGGGAGGCACTGAAGCTTTCTTT. It encodes CASSSPDRGGTEAFF.

This chain uses TRBV7-8 with TRBJ1-5; unclear D gene. The germline V gene encodes CDR1 SGHVS and CDR2 FQNEAQ. The germline V and J ends were trimmed by 5 bases and 7 bases, with 9 bases remaining between them. The CDR3 has 12 residues. The CDR3 DNA reads as TGTGCCAGCAGCCCTTATGGCCAGCCCCAGCATTTT. Amino acid sequence: CASSPYGQPQHF.

The rearrangement links TRBV30 to TRBJ1-6, with D possibly being TRBD1 (6 bases). Germline values: CDR1 GTSNPN, CDR2 SVGIG (reference sequence). The CDR3 sequence is 12 residues long. Trimming shortened V by 5 bases and J by 7 bases, and 9 bases separated the two germline ends. CDR3 residues: CAWGQQNSPLHF. CDR3 sequence (DNA): TGTGCCTGGGGACAGCAAAATTCACCCCTCCACTTT.

This clonotype was recorded a few times. The chain uses TRBV24-1 and TRBJ2-7; 9 nucleotides align to TRBD1. V shed 3 bases and J 5 bases; nucleotides not matched to a gene: 7. Looked up from germline, CDR1 is KGHDR and CDR2 is SFDVKD. This CDR3 contains 15 residues. CDR3 nucleotide sequence: TGTGCCACCAGTGATCGGACAGGGGATTTCCACGAGCAGTACTTC. As protein: CATSDRTGDFHEQYF.

This clonotype was seen many times. The V call is TRBV6-5, the J call TRBJ2-7; TRBD2 matches 8 bases. V lost 0 bases and J lost 6; bases outside the gene matches: 4. This CDR3 region has 14 residues. Per germline, CDR1 MNHEY and CDR2 SVGAGI. CDR3 protein: CASSYSGTRSEQYF. DNA of the CDR3: TGTGCCAGCAGTTACTCGGGGACTAGATCCGAGCAGTACTTC.

This clonotype was counted ten times or more. The V and J genes are TRBV30 and TRBJ1-2, with 12 nucleotides matching TRBD1. The V segment lost 8 bases and the J segment 4 bases; nucleotides outside the gene matches: 5. Germline V gives CDR1 GTSNPN, CDR2 SVGIG (reference sequence). This CDR3 comprises 13 residues. CDR3: CAGTGGLGYGYTF. The CDR3 DNA is TGTGCCGGGACAGGGGGCTTGGGCTATGGCTACACCTTC.

At least ten counts were recorded for this clonotype. The CDR3, as DNA: TGTGCCAGCAGCTCGAAGGACAGGGGTATCTACGAGCAGTACTTC. It encodes CASSSKDRGIYEQYF. The V and J genes are TRBV11-2 and TRBJ2-7; 9 positions match TRBD1. The CDR3 spans 15 residues. Germline CDR1 SGHAT, CDR2 FQNNGV. After removal of 4 bases from V and 3 bases from J, the junction contained 7 bases not matched to a gene.

The rearrangement links TRBV12-3 or TRBV12-4 to TRBJ2-7, with 10 bases identical to TRBD2. The CDR3 runs to 14 residues. V trimming: 10 bases; J trimming: 2 bases; junction bases outside the gene matches: 8. The CDR3, as DNA: TGTGCCACAACCACTAGCGGGACCACCTACGAGCAGTACTTC. As protein: CATTTSGTTYEQYF.

This clonotype was detected ten times or more. One base away lies a much larger clone, so this may be a sequencing read error. The V call is TRBV27, the J call TRBJ1-5; 8 nucleotides align to TRBD1. CDR3 length: 15 residues. Germline CDR1 is MNHEY and CDR2 is SMNVEV (reference sequence). The CDR3 DNA is TGTGCCAGCAGCCGAGACAGGGGTAGCAATCGGCCCCAGCATTTT. This encodes CASSRDRGSNRPQHF.

This clonotype was recorded at least ten times. The rearrangement joins TRBV28 to TRBJ2-5; 9 bases match TRBD2. Unmatched junction bases numbered 9, after V lost 4 bases and J lost 3 bases. The germline V gene has CDR1 MDHEN and CDR2 SYDVKM. This CDR3 spans 16 amino acids. CDR3 in DNA: TGTGCCAGCAGTTCCTCTCGCGGGGGGGTGAAAGAGACCCAGTACTTC. Protein sequence: CASSSSRGGVKETQYF.

This clonotype was picked up many times. This chain joins TRBV5-5 and TRBJ2-5; D uncertain. Germline V gives CDR1 SGHKS, CDR2 YYEKEE (reference sequence). This CDR3 comprises 15 residues. Trimming left V 0 bases short and J 5 bases short, with 14 bases between. CDR3 bases: TGTGCCAGCAGCTTGGTAGTGGGGTCAGGCGAGACCCAGTACTTC. Its translation is CASSLVVGSGETQYF.